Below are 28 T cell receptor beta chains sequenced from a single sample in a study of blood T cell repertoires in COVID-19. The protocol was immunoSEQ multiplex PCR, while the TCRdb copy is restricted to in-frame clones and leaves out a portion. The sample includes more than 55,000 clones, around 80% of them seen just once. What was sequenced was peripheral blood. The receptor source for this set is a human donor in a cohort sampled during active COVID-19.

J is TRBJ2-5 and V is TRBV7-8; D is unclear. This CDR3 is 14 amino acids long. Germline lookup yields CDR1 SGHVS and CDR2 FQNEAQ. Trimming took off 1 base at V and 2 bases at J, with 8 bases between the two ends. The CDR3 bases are TGTGCCAGCAGCTTAGAGCTCTTACAAGAGACCCAGTACTTC. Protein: CASSLELLQETQYF.

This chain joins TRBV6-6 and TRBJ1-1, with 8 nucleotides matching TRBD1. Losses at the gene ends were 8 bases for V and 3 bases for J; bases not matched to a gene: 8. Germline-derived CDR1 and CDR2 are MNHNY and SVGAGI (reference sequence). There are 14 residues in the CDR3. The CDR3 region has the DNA TGTGCCAGCTCGAACAGGGGGGCGGACACTGAAGCTTTCTTT. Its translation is CASSNRGADTEAFF.

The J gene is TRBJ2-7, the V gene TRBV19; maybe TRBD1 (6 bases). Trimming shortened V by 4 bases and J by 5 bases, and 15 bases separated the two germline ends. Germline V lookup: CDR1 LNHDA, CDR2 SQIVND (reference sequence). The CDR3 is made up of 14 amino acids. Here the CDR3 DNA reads TGTGCCAGTAGTAGCGCGCAGGGGATTCACGAGCAGTACTTC. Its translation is CASSSAQGIHEQYF.

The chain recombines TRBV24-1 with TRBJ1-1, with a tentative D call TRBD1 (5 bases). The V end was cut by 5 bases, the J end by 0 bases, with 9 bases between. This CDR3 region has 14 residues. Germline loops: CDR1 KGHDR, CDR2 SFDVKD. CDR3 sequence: CATSGAGMNTEAFF. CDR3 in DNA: TGTGCCACCAGTGGGGCAGGGATGAACACTGAAGCTTTCTTT.

CDR3 nucleotide sequence: TGTGCCATCAGTGTGGGTAGCGGGAATGAGCAGTTCTTC. Translation: CAISVGSGNEQFF. The chain joins TRBV10-3 to TRBJ2-1; 7 nucleotides agree with TRBD2. Germline V CDR1 and CDR2: ENHRY, SYGVKD. The V and J ends lost 4 bases and 7 bases, in that order; junction bases with no gene match: 4. The CDR3 loop spans 13 amino acids.

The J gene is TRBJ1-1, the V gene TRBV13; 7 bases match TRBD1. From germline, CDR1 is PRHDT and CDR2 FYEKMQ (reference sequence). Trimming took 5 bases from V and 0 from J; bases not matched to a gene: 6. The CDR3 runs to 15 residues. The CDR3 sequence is CASSRQGTVNTEAFF. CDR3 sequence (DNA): TGTGCCAGCAGCCGCCAGGGGACAGTGAACACTGAAGCTTTCTTT. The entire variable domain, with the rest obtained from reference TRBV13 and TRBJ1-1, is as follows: AAGVIQSPRHLIKEKRETATLKCYPIPRHDTVYWYQQGPGQDPQFLISFYEKMQSDKGSIPDRFSAQQFSDYHSELNMSSLELGDSALYFCASSRQGTVNTEAFFGQGTRLTVV.

CDR3: CASSRQGTDTQYF. CDR3 in DNA: TGTGCCAGCAGCCGCCAGGGAACAGATACGCAGTATTTT. The chain recombines TRBV5-5 with TRBJ2-3, with D perhaps matching TRBD1 (5 bases). The CDR3 runs 13 residues. V was clipped by 4 bases and J by 3 bases, with 9 bases between them. Germline CDR1 SGHKS, CDR2 YYEKEE (reference sequence).

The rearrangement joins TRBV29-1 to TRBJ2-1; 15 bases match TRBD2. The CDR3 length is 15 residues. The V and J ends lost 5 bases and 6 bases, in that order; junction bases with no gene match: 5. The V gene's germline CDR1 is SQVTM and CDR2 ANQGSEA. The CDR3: CSVRGTSGRSNEQFF. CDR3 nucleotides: TGCAGCGTTCGGGGGACTAGCGGGAGGAGCAATGAGCAGTTCTTC.

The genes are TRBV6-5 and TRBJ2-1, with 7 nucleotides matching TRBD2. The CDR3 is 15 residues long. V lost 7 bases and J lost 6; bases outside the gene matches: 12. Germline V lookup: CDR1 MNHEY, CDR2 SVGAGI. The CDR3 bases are TGTGCCAGCACGGGGGGATTGGCGGAGGCCAATGAGCAGTTCTTC. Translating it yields CASTGGLAEANEQFF.

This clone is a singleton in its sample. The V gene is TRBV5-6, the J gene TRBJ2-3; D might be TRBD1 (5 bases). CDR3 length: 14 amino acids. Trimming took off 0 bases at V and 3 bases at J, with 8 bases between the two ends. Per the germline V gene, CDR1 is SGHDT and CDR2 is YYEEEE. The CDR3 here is CASSLGQRTDTQYF. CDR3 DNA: TGTGCCAGCAGCTTGGGACAGCGAACAGATACGCAGTATTTT.

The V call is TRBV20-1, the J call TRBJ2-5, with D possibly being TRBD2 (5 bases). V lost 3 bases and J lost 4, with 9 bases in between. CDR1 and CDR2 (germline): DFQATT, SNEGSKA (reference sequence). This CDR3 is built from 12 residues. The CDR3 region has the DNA TGCAGTGCTAGTAAGGCGGGAGAGACCCAGTACTTC. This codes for CSASKAGETQYF.

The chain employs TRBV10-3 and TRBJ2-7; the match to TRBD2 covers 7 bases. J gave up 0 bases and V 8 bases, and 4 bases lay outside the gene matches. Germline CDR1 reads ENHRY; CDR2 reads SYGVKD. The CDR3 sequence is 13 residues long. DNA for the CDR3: TGTGCCATCTCAAGCGGGAACTCCTACGAGCAGTACTTC. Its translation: CAISSGNSYEQYF.

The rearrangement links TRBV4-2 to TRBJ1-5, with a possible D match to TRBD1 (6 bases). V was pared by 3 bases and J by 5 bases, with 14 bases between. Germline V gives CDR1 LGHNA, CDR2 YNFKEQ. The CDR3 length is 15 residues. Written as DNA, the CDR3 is TGTGCCAGCAGCCAGGGCCTACAGGGTTATCAGCCCCAGCATTTT. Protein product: CASSQGLQGYQPQHF.

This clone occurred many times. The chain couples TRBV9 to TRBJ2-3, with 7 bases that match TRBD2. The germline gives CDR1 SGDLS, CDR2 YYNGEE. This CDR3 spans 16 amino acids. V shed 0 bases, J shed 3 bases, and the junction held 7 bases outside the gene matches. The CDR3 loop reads CASSVEGGSVTDTQYF. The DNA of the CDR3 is TGTGCCAGCAGCGTAGAGGGCGGGAGCGTAACAGATACGCAGTATTTT.

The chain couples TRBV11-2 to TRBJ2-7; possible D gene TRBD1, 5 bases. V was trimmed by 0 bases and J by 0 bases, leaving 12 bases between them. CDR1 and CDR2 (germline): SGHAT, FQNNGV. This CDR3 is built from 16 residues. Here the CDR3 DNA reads TGTGCCAGCAGCTTAGATGGGGCAGGGCTCTCCTACGAGCAGTACTTC. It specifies CASSLDGAGLSYEQYF.

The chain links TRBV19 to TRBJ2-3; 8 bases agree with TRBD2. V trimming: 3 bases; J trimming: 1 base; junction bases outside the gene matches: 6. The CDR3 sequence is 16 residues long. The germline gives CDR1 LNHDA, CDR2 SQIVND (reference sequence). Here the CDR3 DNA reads TGTGCCAGTAGTATGGCCGGGAGGGCCGGCACAGATACGCAGTATTTT. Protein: CASSMAGRAGTDTQYF.

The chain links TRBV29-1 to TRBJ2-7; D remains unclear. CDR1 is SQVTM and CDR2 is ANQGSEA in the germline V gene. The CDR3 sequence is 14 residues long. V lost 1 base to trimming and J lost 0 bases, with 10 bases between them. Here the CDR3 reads CSVEGVGRSYEQYF. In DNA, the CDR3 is TGCAGCGTTGAAGGGGTGGGCCGCTCCTACGAGCAGTACTTC.

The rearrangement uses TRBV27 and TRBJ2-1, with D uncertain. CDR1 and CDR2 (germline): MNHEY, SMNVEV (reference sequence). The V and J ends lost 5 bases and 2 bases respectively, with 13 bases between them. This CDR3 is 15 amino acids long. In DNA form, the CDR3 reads TGTGCCAGCAGTCCGACCGGGTCCCCCTACAATGAGCAGTTCTTC. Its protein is CASSPTGSPYNEQFF.

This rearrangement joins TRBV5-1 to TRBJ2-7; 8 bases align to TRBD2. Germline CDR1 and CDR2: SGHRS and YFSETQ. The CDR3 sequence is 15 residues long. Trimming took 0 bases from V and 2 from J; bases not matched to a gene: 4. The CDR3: CASSLGLASAYEQYF. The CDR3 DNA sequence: TGCGCCAGCAGCTTGGGACTAGCGAGTGCCTACGAGCAGTACTTC.

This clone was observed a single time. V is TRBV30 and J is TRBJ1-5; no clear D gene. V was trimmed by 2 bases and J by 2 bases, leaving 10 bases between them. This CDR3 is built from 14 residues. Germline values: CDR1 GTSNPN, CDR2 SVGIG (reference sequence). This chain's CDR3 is CAWSSALGNQPQHF. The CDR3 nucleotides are TGTGCCTGGAGTTCTGCGCTGGGCAATCAGCCCCAGCATTTT.

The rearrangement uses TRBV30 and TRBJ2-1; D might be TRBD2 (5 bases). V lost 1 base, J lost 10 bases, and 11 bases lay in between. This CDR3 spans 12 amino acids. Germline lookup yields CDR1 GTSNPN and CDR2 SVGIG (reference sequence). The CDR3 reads CAWSGLDSEQFF. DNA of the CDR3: TGTGCCTGGAGTGGCCTGGACTCCGAGCAGTTCTTC. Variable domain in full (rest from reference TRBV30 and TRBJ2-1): SQTIHQWPATLVQPVGSPLSLECTVEGTSNPNLYWYRQAAGRGLQLLFYSVGIGQISSEVPQNLSASRPQDRQFILSSKKLLLSDSGFYLCAWSGLDSEQFFGPGTRLTVL.

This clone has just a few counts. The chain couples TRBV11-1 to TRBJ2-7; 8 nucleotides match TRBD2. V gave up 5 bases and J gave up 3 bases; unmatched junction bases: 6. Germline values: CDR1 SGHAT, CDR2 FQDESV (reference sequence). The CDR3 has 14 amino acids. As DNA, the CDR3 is TGTGCCAGCAGCATCGGGAGGGGCAACTACGAGCAGTACTTC. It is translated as CASSIGRGNYEQYF.

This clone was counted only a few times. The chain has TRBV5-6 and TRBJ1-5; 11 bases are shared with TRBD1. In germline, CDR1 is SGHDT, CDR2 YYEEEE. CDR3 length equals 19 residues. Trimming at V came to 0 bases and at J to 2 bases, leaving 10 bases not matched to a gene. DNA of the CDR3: TGTGCCAGCAGCTTGGCCGGGACAGGGGGTCCCCAGGGCAATCAGCCCCAGCATTTT. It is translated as CASSLAGTGGPQGNQPQHF. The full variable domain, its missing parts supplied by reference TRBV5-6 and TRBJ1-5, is DAGVTQSPTHLIKTRGQQVTLRCSPKSGHDTVSWYQQALGQGPQFIFQYYEEEERQRGNFPDRFSGHQFPNYSSELNVNALLLGDSALYLCASSLAGTGGPQGNQPQHFGDGTRLSIL.

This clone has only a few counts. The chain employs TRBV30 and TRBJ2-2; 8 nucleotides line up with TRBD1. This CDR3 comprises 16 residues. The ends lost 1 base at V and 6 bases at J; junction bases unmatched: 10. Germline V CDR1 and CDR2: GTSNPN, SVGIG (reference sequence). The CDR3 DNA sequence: TGTGCCTGGAGTGCGCCGGACAGGGCCCACGCCGGGGAGCTGTTTTTT. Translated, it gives CAWSAPDRAHAGELFF.

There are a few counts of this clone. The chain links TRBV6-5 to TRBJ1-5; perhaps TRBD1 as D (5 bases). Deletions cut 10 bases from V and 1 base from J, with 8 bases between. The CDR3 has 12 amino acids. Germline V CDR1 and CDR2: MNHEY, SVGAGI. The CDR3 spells CATEGSNQPQHF. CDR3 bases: TGTGCCACGGAGGGGAGCAATCAGCCCCAGCATTTT.

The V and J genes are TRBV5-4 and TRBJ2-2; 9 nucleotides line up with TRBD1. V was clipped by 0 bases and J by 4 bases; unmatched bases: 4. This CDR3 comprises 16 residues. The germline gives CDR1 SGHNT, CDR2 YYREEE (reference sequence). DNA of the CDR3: TGTGCCAGCAGCTTGGGGGACAGGGTGAGCACCGGGGAGCTGTTTTTT. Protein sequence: CASSLGDRVSTGELFF.

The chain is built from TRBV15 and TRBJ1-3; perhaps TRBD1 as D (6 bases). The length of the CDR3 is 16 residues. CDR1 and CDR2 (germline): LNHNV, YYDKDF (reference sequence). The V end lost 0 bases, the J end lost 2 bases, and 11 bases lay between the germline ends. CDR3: CATSRDRRGAGNTIYF. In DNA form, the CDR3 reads TGTGCCACCAGCAGAGATCGCAGGGGCGCTGGAAACACCATATATTTT. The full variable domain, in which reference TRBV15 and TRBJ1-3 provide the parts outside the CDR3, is DAMVIQNPRYQVTQFGKPVTLSCSQTLNHNVMYWYQQKSSQAPKLLFHYYDKDFNNEADTPDNFQSRRPNTSFCFLDIRSPGLGDTAMYLCATSRDRRGAGNTIYFGEGSWLTVV.

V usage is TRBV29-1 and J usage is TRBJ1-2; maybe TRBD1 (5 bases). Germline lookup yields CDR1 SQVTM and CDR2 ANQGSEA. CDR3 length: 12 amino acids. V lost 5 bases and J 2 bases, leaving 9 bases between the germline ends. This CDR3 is CSVMTDNYGYTF. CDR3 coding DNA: TGCAGCGTTATGACAGACAACTATGGCTACACCTTC.